What follows describes a single TCR beta chain. Its antigen is still unknown. The PCR made use of 60 Vbeta and 13 Jbeta primers. Clones were sequenced by immunoSEQ multiplex PCR, and TCRdb holds only the in-frame ones, with some missing. Found here are over 100,000 clones; the top ten clones hold 1.5% to 2%. This record comes from a study of cytomegalovirus exposure and HLA in healthy donors. Regarding the study as a whole: Looking again later, the authors saw that most CMV-associated TCR beta chains seemed HLA-restricted.

This CDR3 region has 17 residues. The germline V gene has CDR1 SGHTA and CDR2 FQGTGA. Trimming removed 5 bases from V and 3 bases from J; junction bases left unmatched: 10. The chain couples TRBV7-3 to TRBJ2-7; 13 positions agree with TRBD2. The sample taken for sequencing was PBMCs. The receptor was isolated from a man younger than 30 in good health and CMV-seronegative. In DNA, the CDR3 is TGTGCCAGCAGCCCCACCGGACTAGCGGGGGTCTACTACGAGCAGTACTTC. Amino acids: CASSPTGLAGVYYEQYF.